The 9 T cell receptor beta chains reported below all come from one sample, sequenced in a study of a mutant IDH1 vaccine in newly diagnosed glioma. Time point noted: week 5, during vaccination. Vaccinated patients received 300 ug of mutant IDH1 20-mer peptide per dose, with topical imiquimod. Antigens for these TCRs are unknown. The table came from immunoSEQ multiplex PCR; TCRdb's copy has only in-frame clones and leaves some out. In the table there are roughly 50,000 clones, 70% to 85% of which are singletons. The material sequenced was PBMCs, taken from a glioma patient whose treatment included an IDH1 peptide vaccine. These receptor sequences come from a woman aged 18-30 years with glioma. Some clones in this sample may be carry-over from other donors' samples.

This clone was picked up one time. The chain links TRBV5-1 to TRBJ1-2; 8 bases match TRBD1. The V gene end was trimmed by 4 bases and the J gene end by 1 base; junction bases not matched to a gene: 9. The CDR3 consists of 16 residues. CDR1 and CDR2 from the germline V gene are SGHRS and YFSETQ. The CDR3 DNA reads as TGCGCCAGCAGCCCTGGAGACAGGGGACATAACTATGGCTACACCTTC. It yields the protein CASSPGDRGHNYGYTF. The entire variable domain, with the rest obtained from reference TRBV5-1 and TRBJ1-2, is as follows: KAGVTQTPRYLIKTRGQQVTLSCSPISGHRSVSWYQQTPGQGLQFLFEYFSETQRNKGNFPGRFSGRQFSNSRSEMNVSTLELGDSALYLCASSPGDRGHNYGYTFGSGTRLTVV.

V and J are TRBV25-1 and TRBJ1-5; no clear D gene. The CDR3 consists of 15 residues. Germline V gene sequence: CDR1 MGHDK, CDR2 SYGVNS. Trimming cost V 1 base and J 2 bases, with 9 bases left between them. In DNA form, the CDR3 reads TGTGCCAGCAGTGAATCCCCGGATGGCAATCAGCCCCAGCATTTT. Translating gives CASSESPDGNQPQHF.

V is TRBV6-5 and J is TRBJ1-5, with 7 nucleotides matching TRBD1. The CDR3 has 13 amino acids. CDR1 is MNHEY, CDR2 SVGAGI, per germline. V shed 6 bases and J 7 bases; nucleotides not matched to a gene: 6. The CDR3 loop is CASSRGASQPQHF. CDR3 nucleotide sequence: TGTGCCAGCAGCAGGGGGGCGAGCCAGCCCCAGCATTTT.

The chain recombines TRBV25-1 with TRBJ1-3, with 7 bases lining up with TRBD1. Germline V gene sequence: CDR1 MGHDK, CDR2 SYGVNS. The CDR3 extends over 16 amino acids. V lost 6 bases to trimming and J lost 4 bases; unmatched junction nucleotides: 12. Here the CDR3 reads CASRPRKGALGNTIYF. The CDR3 coding sequence is TGTGCCAGCAGACCTAGAAAGGGGGCGTTGGGAAACACCATATATTTT.

The J gene is TRBJ2-3, the V gene TRBV9, with D unclear. The V gene's germline CDR1 is SGDLS and CDR2 YYNGEE. The CDR3 runs to 14 residues. V lost 4 bases and J 0 bases, leaving 9 bases between the germline ends. CDR3 nucleotides: TGTGCCAGCAGCCCCGGAACTAGCACAGATACGCAGTATTTT. It encodes CASSPGTSTDTQYF.

The CDR3 protein is CASSLEMGQMYEQYF. The CDR3 DNA reads TGCGCCAGCAGCTTGGAAATGGGGCAGATGTACGAGCAGTACTTC. The chain has TRBV5-1 and TRBJ2-7; D is perhaps TRBD1 (5 bases). The V gene lost 0 bases and the J gene lost 4 bases, with 14 bases spanning the gap. CDR1 is SGHRS, CDR2 YFSETQ, per germline. The CDR3 runs 15 residues.

This sequence joins TRBV7-9 and TRBJ2-5; D uncertain. The CDR3 has 17 residues. Trimming took off 2 bases at V and 2 bases at J, with 18 bases between the two ends. Germline CDR1 is SEHNR and CDR2 is FQNEAQ (reference sequence). The CDR3 nucleotides are TGTGCCAGCAGCTTATCCGCACAGTATATGTGGCAAGAGACCCAGTACTTC. This sequence encodes CASSLSAQYMWQETQYF.

This clone has only a few counts. The genes are TRBV5-1 and TRBJ1-6; 11 positions match TRBD1. There are 15 residues in the CDR3. Germline CDR1 is SGHRS and CDR2 is YFSETQ. The J segment lost 10 bases and the V segment lost 3 bases, leaving 6 bases of the junction unmatched. The CDR3: CASSYWTGGESPLHF. Here the CDR3 DNA reads TGCGCCAGCAGCTATTGGACAGGGGGCGAATCACCCCTCCACTTT.

The chain joins TRBV7-6 to TRBJ2-7; D possibly corresponds to TRBD2 (6 bases). CDR3 length equals 14 residues. Germline V gene sequence: CDR1 SGHVS, CDR2 FNYEAQ. The V and J ends lost 3 bases and 2 bases respectively, with 11 bases between them. CDR3 coding DNA: TGTGCCAGCAGCTTGCAGGAGGGGCCCTACGAGCAGTACTTC. This codes for CASSLQEGPYEQYF.